The present TCR beta chain was sequenced within a study of CD8+ T cells in alopecia areata. As for the study in general: A regimen of oral tofacitinib, 5 to 10 mg twice daily, was given to treated patients.

This clone came up a few times. Indicated treatment: oral pan-JAK inhibitor, 5-10 mg twice daily. As the sequencing template, cDNA was produced by extracting RNA and reverse transcribing it. The method was immunoSEQ multiplex PCR; TCRdb's version includes in-frame clones alone and lacks a portion of them. The sample has over 150,000 clones; 55% to 75% are singletons. Germline loops: CDR1 SGHAT, CDR2 FQDESV (reference sequence). This CDR3 comprises 15 residues. The trim removed 4 bases at V and 9 bases at J, leaving 7 bases unmatched. The receptor comes from a human donor with alopecia areata. The gene calls are TRBV11-1 and TRBJ2-1; the match to TRBD2 covers 12 bases. Specimen: CD4+ T cells sorted from blood, collected at week 24, from a patient treated with tofacitinib. CDR3 nucleotides: TGTGCCAGCAGCTCTAGCGGGAGGGCCGAGGGTGAGCAGTTCTTC. This sequence encodes CASSSSGRAEGEQFF.